This is a list of T cell receptor beta chains from one sample in a study of blood T cell repertoires in COVID-19. The method was immunoSEQ multiplex PCR; TCRdb's version includes in-frame clones alone and lacks a portion of them. Of roughly 280,000 clones listed, around nine tenths are singletons. The material sequenced was peripheral blood. Receptors originate from a man younger than 40 with active or convalescent COVID-19. The CDR3 runs from the conserved cysteine through the conserved F or W. The D gene is left open where the match is weak.

J gene: TRBJ1-3
D gene: NA
V gene: TRBV5-1
CDR3 DNA: TGCGCCAGCAGCTTGGACGTCGCGGGGGCGAATGGAAACACCATATATTTT
CDR3 protein: CASSLDVAGANGNTIYF

J gene: TRBJ1-4
D gene: NA
V gene: TRBV4-1
CDR3 DNA: TGCGCCAGCAGCCAAGACCAGGGGAGTGAAAAACTGTTTTTT
CDR3 protein: CASSQDQGSEKLFF

J gene: TRBJ1-2
D gene: TRBD1
V gene: TRBV6-5
CDR3 DNA: TGTGCCATTTCAGACAGGGCCAAAAACTATGGCTACACCTTC
CDR3 protein: CAISDRAKNYGYTF

J gene: TRBJ1-1
D gene: TRBD1
V gene: TRBV29-1
CDR3 DNA: TGCAGCGTTTATTCCGGGACAGGGGGGAACACTGAAGCTTTCTTT
CDR3 protein: CSVYSGTGGNTEAFF

J gene: TRBJ1-2
D gene: NA
V gene: TRBV29-1
CDR3 DNA: TGCAGCGTTGTCGCAGGAAACTATGGCTACACCTTC
CDR3 protein: CSVVAGNYGYTF

J gene: TRBJ2-3
D gene: TRBD2
V gene: TRBV7-2
CDR3 DNA: TGTGCCAGCAGGGAGCTAGCGGGGGGGCTCACAGATACGCAGTATTTT
CDR3 protein: CASRELAGGLTDTQYF

J gene: TRBJ1-4
D gene: NA
V gene: TRBV3-1/TRBV3-2
CDR3 DNA: TGTGCCAGCAGCCCTGGACGGGCAGTTAGGGGCGAAAAACTGTTTTTT
CDR3 protein: CASSPGRAVRGEKLFF

J gene: TRBJ1-1
D gene: NA
V gene: TRBV27
CDR3 DNA: TGTGCCAGCAGTTTACGCAGGGACACTGAAGCTTTCTTT
CDR3 protein: CASSLRRDTEAFF

J gene: TRBJ1-6
D gene: NA
V gene: TRBV11-2
CDR3 DNA: TGTGCCAGCAGCTTAGATCTTACGACCACGAGCGATTCACCCCTCCACTTT
CDR3 protein: CASSLDLTTTSDSPLHF

J gene: TRBJ1-2
D gene: NA
V gene: TRBV10-2
CDR3 DNA: TGCGCCAGCAGCCAAGGTCGAGGAGCTAACTATGGCTACACCTTC
CDR3 protein: CASSQGRGANYGYTF

J gene: TRBJ2-5
D gene: TRBD2
V gene: TRBV3-1/TRBV3-2
CDR3 DNA: TGTGCCAGCAGCCAAGTGCCTAGCGGGGCAGAGACCCAGTACTTC
CDR3 protein: CASSQVPSGAETQYF

J gene: TRBJ2-7
D gene: NA
V gene: TRBV27
CDR3 DNA: TGTGCCAGCAGTTTACGGGGGACCCACGAGCAGTACTTC
CDR3 protein: CASSLRGTHEQYF

J gene: TRBJ1-1
D gene: NA
V gene: TRBV7-9
CDR3 DNA: TGTGCCAGCACGTTCCAGGGGAGTACTGAAGCTTTCTTT
CDR3 protein: CASTFQGSTEAFF

J gene: TRBJ1-6
D gene: NA
V gene: TRBV11-2
CDR3 DNA: TGTGCCAGCAGCACAAACCAGGGCTCGGGTTCACCCCTCCACTTT
CDR3 protein: CASSTNQGSGSPLHF